These T cell receptor beta chains were read from a single sample in a study of blood T cell repertoires in COVID-19. Profiled with immunoSEQ multiplex PCR; TCRdb holds only in-frame clones, not every one. The table includes around 70,000 clones, about nine tenths detected once. Sequenced: peripheral blood. These receptor sequences come from a man in his fifties with active COVID-19. CDR3s include the opening cysteine and the closing phenylalanine or tryptophan. The D gene is left open where the match is weak. Clone size appears in some rows only: once, few, many, or a class for an expanded clone.

clone_size	d_call	v_call	j_call	cdr3_aa	cdr3_nt
-	TRBD1	TRBV28	TRBJ2-1	CASSLTQGAYGEQFF	TGTGCCAGCAGTCTTACACAGGGGGCGTACGGTGAGCAGTTCTTC
-	TRBD1	TRBV30	TRBJ1-6	CAWSSWGQGRSPLHF	TGTGCCTGGAGTTCATGGGGACAGGGGAGATCCCCCCTCCACTTT
-	TRBD1	TRBV6-2/TRBV6-3	TRBJ2-2	CASSSYWTGSGELFF	TGTGCCAGCAGTTCTTATTGGACAGGGTCCGGGGAGCTGTTTTTT
-	TRBD2	TRBV5-1	TRBJ2-2	CASTRTSGSTGELFF	TGCGCCAGCACCCGGACTAGCGGGAGCACCGGGGAGCTGTTTTTT
-	-	TRBV2	TRBJ1-1	CASRTRTTTRPEAFF	TGTGCCAGCAGAACTAGGACCACGACTAGGCCTGAAGCTTTCTTT
-	-	TRBV5-4	TRBJ2-5	CASSLRRGEETQYF	TGTGCCAGCAGCTTGCGGCGGGGCGAAGAGACCCAGTACTTC
-	-	TRBV30	TRBJ1-5	CAWSALSNQPQHF	TGTGCCTGGAGTGCCCTTAGCAATCAGCCCCAGCATTTT
-	-	TRBV27	TRBJ1-2	CASRGGRTNYGYTF	TGTGCCAGCAGAGGGGGACGTACCAACTATGGCTACACCTTC
-	TRBD1	TRBV5-6	TRBJ2-7	CASSFDRAHEQYF	TGTGCCAGCAGCTTTGACAGGGCCCACGAGCAGTACTTC
-	TRBD1	TRBV24-1	TRBJ1-2	CAIGTGAPGYGYTF	TGTGCCATCGGGACAGGGGCCCCCGGTTATGGCTACACCTTC
-	TRBD1	TRBV4-3	TRBJ1-4	CASSQGQRNEKLFF	TGCGCCAGCAGCCAGGGACAGCGTAATGAAAAACTGTTTTTT
-	TRBD1	TRBV7-6	TRBJ2-7	CASSLKGTAAYEQYF	TGTGCCAGCAGCCTGAAGGGGACAGCCGCCTACGAGCAGTACTTC
-	-	TRBV28	TRBJ1-5	CASSSSRDQPQHF	TGTGCCAGCAGCTCCTCCCGGGATCAGCCCCAGCATTTT
-	TRBD1	TRBV29-1	TRBJ2-3	CSVEVWRTGGKDTQYF	TGCAGCGTTGAAGTGTGGAGGACAGGGGGCAAAGATACGCAGTATTTT
-	-	TRBV4-1	TRBJ2-1	CASSQGVEAVKQFF	TGCGCCAGCAGCCAAGGTGTAGAGGCGGTGAAGCAGTTCTTC
-	-	TRBV5-1	TRBJ1-1	CASSQTGNTEAFF	TGCGCCAGCAGCCAGACAGGAAACACTGAAGCTTTCTTT
-	-	TRBV18	TRBJ1-1	CASSPRGKVRNTEAFF	TGTGCCAGCTCACCGAGAGGGAAGGTGAGGAACACTGAAGCTTTCTTT
-	-	TRBV5-6	TRBJ2-2	CASSFKYGGRDGTGELFF	TGTGCCAGCAGCTTTAAATACGGGGGGCGCGATGGCACCGGGGAGCTGTTTTTT
-	TRBD1	TRBV19	TRBJ1-2	CASSVYGQGHNYGYTF	TGTGCCAGTAGTGTATACGGACAGGGCCATAACTATGGCTACACCTTC
-	TRBD1	TRBV5-4	TRBJ2-5	CASSSPHFDRDETQYF	TGTGCCAGCAGCTCACCCCACTTTGACAGGGATGAGACCCAGTACTTC
-	TRBD1	TRBV15	TRBJ2-7	CATSRTGNYEQYF	TGTGCCACCAGCAGGACAGGGAACTACGAGCAGTACTTC
-	-	TRBV12-3/TRBV12-4	TRBJ2-5	CASGAGQETQYF	TGTGCCAGCGGGGCGGGGCAAGAGACCCAGTACTTC
-	-	TRBV4-3	TRBJ1-1	CASSQGVSTGWGTEAFF	TGCGCCAGCAGCCAAGGGGTTTCTACAGGGTGGGGAACTGAAGCTTTCTTT
-	-	TRBV2	TRBJ1-5	CASSEGHSNQPQHF	TGTGCCAGCAGTGAAGGACATAGCAATCAGCCCCAGCATTTT
-	-	TRBV4-1	TRBJ2-1	CASSLGLNNEQFF	TGCGCCAGCAGCCTAGGACTTAACAATGAGCAGTTCTTC
-	-	TRBV5-1	TRBJ1-1	CASRTDIRYNTEAFF	TGCGCCAGCAGAACCGACATTCGGTACAACACTGAAGCTTTCTTT
-	-	TRBV19	TRBJ1-6	CASTYGRGTNSPLHF	TGTGCCAGTACTTACGGTCGGGGGACGAATTCACCCCTCCACTTT
-	-	TRBV19	TRBJ1-3	CASRKWDIGRNTIYF	TGTGCCAGTAGGAAATGGGACATCGGAAGAAACACCATATATTTT
-	-	TRBV19	TRBJ1-6	CATKKDSSDNSPLHF	TGTGCCACCAAAAAGGACAGCTCGGATAATTCACCCCTCCACTTT
-	TRBD1	TRBV4-2	TRBJ1-2	CASSQERTGPSYGYTF	TGTGCCAGCAGCCAAGAGAGGACAGGCCCAAGCTATGGCTACACCTTC
-	-	TRBV20-1	TRBJ2-7	CSASGSYEQYF	TGCAGTGCTAGCGGCTCCTACGAGCAGTACTTC
-	-	TRBV7-7	TRBJ2-5	CASSAYREGTQYF	TGTGCCAGCAGCGCTTACAGGGAAGGGACCCAGTACTTC
-	TRBD2	TRBV11-3	TRBJ2-1	CASSLDAGSSGSSYNEQFF	TGTGCCAGCAGCTTAGATGCCGGGTCTAGCGGGAGCTCCTACAATGAGCAGTTCTTC
-	-	TRBV6-1	TRBJ2-6	CASSEEGAGANVLTF	TGTGCCAGCAGTGAAGAGGGAGCTGGGGCCAACGTCCTGACTTTC
few	-	TRBV6-6	TRBJ1-6	CASRIDSSYNSPLHF	TGTGCCAGCAGGATCGACAGCTCCTATAATTCACCCCTCCACTTT
-	-	TRBV7-3	TRBJ2-5	CASSRGSQEETQYF	TGTGCCAGCAGCCGGGGGTCGCAAGAAGAGACCCAGTACTTC
-	-	TRBV4-3	TRBJ1-3	CASSQERQHLISGNTIYF	TGCGCCAGCAGCCAAGAACGACAACATCTCATCTCTGGAAACACCATATATTTT
-	-	TRBV11-2	TRBJ2-7	CASSLDQRGGSYEQYF	TGTGCCAGCAGCTTAGATCAGAGGGGGGGTTCCTACGAGCAGTACTTC
-	TRBD1	TRBV2	TRBJ1-4	CASNRQGGFYNEKLFF	TGTGCCAGCAACCGACAGGGGGGGTTTTACAATGAAAAACTGTTTTTT
once	TRBD2	TRBV18	TRBJ2-5	CASSPQREGRETQYF	TGTGCCAGCTCACCACAGCGGGAGGGCCGAGAGACCCAGTACTTC
-	TRBD1	TRBV6-5	TRBJ1-6	CASRDDRANSPLHF	TGTGCCAGCAGGGACGACAGGGCGAATTCACCCCTCCACTTT
-	-	TRBV19	TRBJ1-2	CASSVVSDYNYGYTF	TGTGCCAGTAGCGTCGTGTCAGATTATAACTATGGCTACACCTTC
-	-	TRBV6-5	TRBJ1-1	CASSQGNTEAFF	TGTGCCAGCAGCCAGGGGAACACTGAAGCTTTCTTT